The subject of this entry is one T cell receptor beta chain. The entry originates in a study of cytomegalovirus exposure and HLA in healthy donors. Method: immunoSEQ multiplex PCR; TCRdb's copy keeps in-frame clones and lacks some. The table lists 95,000 to 150,000 clones, 70% to 90% of them singletons. Germline CDR1 reads SGHDN; CDR2 reads FVKESK. This CDR3 is built from 13 residues. V gave up 5 bases and J gave up 7 bases; unmatched junction bases: 2. This chain uses TRBV14 with TRBJ1-4, with 9 bases lining up with TRBD1. Material: PBMCs. The TCR was taken from a woman in her twenties or thirties in good health and CMV-seronegative. The CDR3, as DNA: TGTGCCAGCAGCTCGGACAGGGGTGAAAAACTGTTTTTT. This encodes CASSSDRGEKLFF.